What follows describes a single TCR beta chain. Its antigen is currently not known. No base-level quality is on record; no much larger clone is a single base apart. The data belong to a study of response to subunit inactivated influenza vaccine (dated by TCRdb to the late 2010s). Describing the broader study: Deep quantitative T cell receptor repertoire profiling was used in the study to track responses to a trivalent subunit inactivated influenza vaccine. On the study overall, not on this receptor specifically: The authors suggested that each seasonal influenza vaccination may recruit only a limited number of new T cells.

The method behind the library was RT-PCR. The reads were generated on an Illumina HiSeq 2500. TCRdb itself trimmed the public reads at Q25 with fastp, ran MiXCR and retained productive beta chains. Rows with one shared CDR3 protein collapse into an entry with the most common genes and DNA. The sample profile shows about 530,000 distinct CDR3 sequences; approximately 10% of them were found once. The top ten hold 9.5% to 13% of the sample. For CDR1 and CDR2, the germline V gene lists MNHNS and SASEGT. V was cut back by 5 bases and J by 5 bases, leaving a gap of 18 bases between them. Its CDR3 holds 15 amino acids, cysteine through phenylalanine. Of the read, only the CDR3 DNA is kept; its 45 bases are in frame from base 1.

The receptor chain draws on TRBV6-1 and TRBJ2-5, with TRBD2 as a weak D call on 5 bases. This clonotype originated in a man aged 50-60 years who received an inactivated influenza vaccine. Donor details come from another sample of the same person, matched by shared clones. The specimen comprised PBMCs from blood, sampled on the day of vaccination. This receptor has the CDR3 CASSRRDSLRETQYF. At the DNA level, the sequence is TGTGCCAGCAGTCGACGGGATTCTTTGCGGGAGACCCAGTACTTC.